This T cell receptor beta chain came from a study of cytomegalovirus exposure and HLA in healthy donors. Study information: In an earlier analysis, almost 120 million unique TCR beta sequences were found from approximately 170 million T cells.

Findings of the study overall: With DRB1 most and HLA-C fewest, TCR association rates differed between HLA loci in a later analysis. It was reported that the classifier diagnosed cytomegalovirus status with high specificity and sensitivity in both the original and validation cohorts. A reported reduction in N-insertions relative to the approximately 690-donor mean was seen in an Asian-associated ancestry cluster in a later analysis.

This CDR3 region has 14 residues. The germline V gene has CDR1 SSHAT and CDR2 FNYEAQ (reference sequence). V lost 1 base to trimming and J lost 8 bases; unmatched junction nucleotides: 6. The PCR used 60 Vbeta and 13 Jbeta primers. The protocol was immunoSEQ multiplex PCR, while the TCRdb copy is restricted to in-frame clones and leaves out a portion. The table includes 100,000 to 120,000 clones, more than 60% detected once. Note on this clone: Its target is unknown.

The chain combines TRBV7-7 with TRBJ2-7; 9 bases line up with TRBD1. Sequenced sample: PBMCs. This receptor was identified in a male donor in good health and CMV-seronegative. The CDR3 nucleotides read TGTGCCAGCAGCTTAGACGGGACAGGGTCGAAGCAGTACTTC. Its protein product is CASSLDGTGSKQYF.